Listed below are T cell receptor beta chains from one sample, sequenced in a study of blood T cell repertoires in COVID-19. TCRdb's table, derived via immunoSEQ multiplex PCR, lists solely in-frame clones and lacks some. The table lists about 190,000 clones, 70% to 85% of them singletons. The sequenced sample was PBMCs or T cells enriched from blood (not recorded which). These receptors all come from a woman aged 25-40 years who had recovered from COVID-19. CDR3s include the opening cysteine and the closing phenylalanine or tryptophan. A D gene is named only where the DNA matches it firmly. Clone size is shown for a subset of rows, as once, few, many or a class of expanded clone.

>TRBV19|few|NA|TRBJ1-2|13
TGTGCCAGTAGTGGAACAGGGACCTATGGCTACACCTTC
CASSGTGTYGYTF
>TRBV29-1|NA|NA|TRBJ2-3|15
TGCAGCGTTGAAGATACCCGGACTAACACAGATACGCAGTATTTT
CSVEDTRTNTDTQYF
>TRBV7-8|NA|NA|TRBJ1-2|14
TGTGCCAGCAGCTTCCCCTCCGCTAACTATGGCTACACCTTC
CASSFPSANYGYTF
>TRBV28|NA|TRBD1|TRBJ1-1|15
TGTGCCAGCAGTCCCCCGACAGGGGGGAGAACTGAAGCTTTCTTT
CASSPPTGGRTEAFF
>TRBV27|NA|NA|TRBJ1-1|14
TGTGCCAGCAGTCTCAGCGTGTGGGACACTGAAGCTTTCTTT
CASSLSVWDTEAFF
>TRBV7-9|few|TRBD1|TRBJ1-3|17
TGTGCCAGCAGCTCCGAGGGACAGGGCTTTAAAGGAAACACCATATATTTT
CASSSEGQGFKGNTIYF
>TRBV10-2|many|NA|TRBJ2-7|14
TGCGCCAGCAGTGTTCCTGGCGGAGACTACGAGCAGTACTTC
CASSVPGGDYEQYF
>TRBV7-2|NA|NA|TRBJ2-3|15
TGTGCCAGCAGCTCCAGTAGGGGCGGGGCAGATACGCAGTATTTT
CASSSSRGGADTQYF
>TRBV23-1|NA|TRBD2|TRBJ2-2|17
TGCGCCAGCAGTCCCCCGTGCGGGGGGGCTGGAGCCGGGGAGCTGTTTTTT
CASSPPCGGAGAGELFF
>TRBV5-1|NA|TRBD1|TRBJ2-2|15
TGCGCCAGCAACGGACAGGGGAGGAACACCGGGGAGCTGTTTTTT
CASNGQGRNTGELFF
>TRBV5-1|NA|NA|TRBJ2-6|15
TGCGCCAGCAGTGGCCAGGGTACCGGGGCCAACGTCCTGACTTTC
CASSGQGTGANVLTF
>TRBV6-5|NA|NA|TRBJ1-1|13
TGTGCCAGCAGCGTCGGGGGGAACACTGAAGCTTTCTTT
CASSVGGNTEAFF
>TRBV27|NA|TRBD1|TRBJ1-1|11
TGTGCCAGCAGCATGGGACAGGTGGCTTTCTTT
CASSMGQVAFF
>TRBV28|NA|NA|TRBJ1-4|13
TGTGCCAGCCAGTCAGCGGGTAATGAAAAACTGTTTTTT
CASQSAGNEKLFF
>TRBV6-5|NA|TRBD1|TRBJ1-5|15
TGTGCCAGCAGGGGGACAGGTGAAAGCAATCAGCCCCAGCATTTT
CASRGTGESNQPQHF
>TRBV24-1|NA|NA|TRBJ2-1|14
TGTGCCACCAGTGATTTGCAATGGCAGGGCTTACTTTTCTTC
CATSDLQWQGLLFF
>TRBV6-5|NA|TRBD1|TRBJ1-2|16
TGTGCCAGCAGTTACTCGAATCCGGGGACAGGGGATGGCTACACCTTC
CASSYSNPGTGDGYTF
>TRBV5-8|NA|NA|TRBJ1-4|15
TGTGCCAGCAGCTCAGGACAGACAACTAATGAAAAACTGTTTTTT
CASSSGQTTNEKLFF
>TRBV7-9|NA|NA|TRBJ2-7|13
TGTGCCAGCAGCTTTCGTCTCCGGGACGAGCAGTACTTC
CASSFRLRDEQYF
>TRBV27|NA|NA|TRBJ2-3|17
TGTGCCAGCAGTTTAGGGTGGAGGTTAAGGGAAACAGATACGCAGTATTTT
CASSLGWRLRETDTQYF
>TRBV5-1|NA|TRBD1|TRBJ1-1|17
TGCGCCAGCAGCTTCGGACAGGGGTATGGTAGGGACACTGAAGCTTTCTTT
CASSFGQGYGRDTEAFF
>TRBV6-6|once|TRBD2|TRBJ2-7|15
TGTGCCAGCAGTCGCAACCCGAGCGGGGACTACGAGCAGTACTTC
CASSRNPSGDYEQYF
>TRBV27|NA|TRBD2|TRBJ2-5|15
TGTGCCAGCAGTCCCGGACTAGCGGGAGGGGAGACCCAGTACTTC
CASSPGLAGGETQYF
>TRBV10-3|NA|TRBD1|TRBJ1-2|15
TGTGCCATCAGACAGGGGTTGCGATTGAACTATGGCTACACCTTC
CAIRQGLRLNYGYTF
>TRBV7-9|NA|TRBD2|TRBJ2-7|15
TGTGCCAGCAGCTTAGCTAGCGGGAGGGCCAAGGAGCAGTACTTC
CASSLASGRAKEQYF
>TRBV28|once|NA|TRBJ1-2|14
TGTGCCAGCAGTTTAGGGCCTGGGTTCTTCGGCTACACCTTC
CASSLGPGFFGYTF
>TRBV2|NA|NA|TRBJ1-4|15
TGTGCCAGCAAAAGACAGCCCCCAACTAATGAAAAACTGTTTTTT
CASKRQPPTNEKLFF
>TRBV28|NA|NA|TRBJ1-2|12
TGTGCCAGCCTGGGGGGGCTCTATGGCTACACCTTC
CASLGGLYGYTF
>TRBV7-3|NA|NA|TRBJ2-3|13
TGTGCCAGCAGCTTAGGACAGACAGATACGCAGTATTTT
CASSLGQTDTQYF
>TRBV28|NA|NA|TRBJ2-3|17
TGTGCCAGCAGTTTACAAGGGGCACCTTCTAGCACAGATACGCAGTATTTT
CASSLQGAPSSTDTQYF
>TRBV12-5|few|NA|TRBJ2-6|14
TGTGCTAGCGTGACAGTCTCTGGGGCCAACGTCCTGACTTTC
CASVTVSGANVLTF
>TRBV6-2/TRBV6-3|NA|NA|TRBJ1-1|18
TGTGCCAGCAGTTACCTCATTGGACAGTCAACAAAGAGGACTGAAGCTTTCTTT
CASSYLIGQSTKRTEAFF
>TRBV5-1|NA|TRBD1|TRBJ1-3|15
TGCGCCAGCAGCCTACAGGGGCGGGAAGGAAACACCATATATTTT
CASSLQGREGNTIYF
>TRBV6-5|NA|TRBD2|TRBJ2-5|16
TGTGCCAGCAGTTACTCCCCCCTAGCGGGAGAAGAGACCCAGTACTTC
CASSYSPLAGEETQYF
>TRBV9|NA|NA|TRBJ2-1|18
TGTGCCAGCAGCGAGTCCCAACTTCTTGCTAGCTCCTACAATGAGCAGTTCTTC
CASSESQLLASSYNEQFF
>TRBV6-5|NA|NA|TRBJ2-6|15
TGTGCCTCCCGAAGCCCCCGAGATGGGGCCAACGTCCTGACTTTC
CASRSPRDGANVLTF
>TRBV7-9|once|NA|TRBJ1-5|14
TGTGCCAGCAGTCGAGGGTGGCGGGATCAGCCCCAGCATTTT
CASSRGWRDQPQHF
>TRBV14|NA|NA|TRBJ1-3|15
TGTGCCAGCAGCCTGAAACAGGTCTCTGGAAACACCATATATTTT
CASSLKQVSGNTIYF
>TRBV5-1|NA|NA|TRBJ1-1|13
TGCGCCAGCAGCTTGGTCGGGTTCCCTGAAGCTTTCTTT
CASSLVGFPEAFF
>TRBV19|NA|NA|TRBJ2-5|12
TGTGCCAGTAGCGGGAGCCAAGAGACCCAGTACTTC
CASSGSQETQYF
>TRBV7-2|NA|TRBD2|TRBJ2-5|17
TGTGCCAGCAGGAACAGACTAGCGGGAGGCCTGGGGGAGACCCAGTACTTC
CASRNRLAGGLGETQYF
>TRBV14|NA|NA|TRBJ2-4|17
TGTGCCAGCAGCCAAGGGAGACCCAAAGACGGCAAAAACATTCAGTACTTC
CASSQGRPKDGKNIQYF